This TCR beta chain was identified during a study of Graves' ophthalmopathy and Graves' hyperthyroidism. The table lists this clonotype with many counts. A much larger clone differs from this one at a single base, so this may be a read error. RNA transcripts were the source from which TCR beta CDR3 regions were amplified. Following a first-round RT-PCR that used HTBI primers, a second-round multiplex PCR was carried out. TCRdb reanalysed the multiplex PCR reads using MiXCR and keeps one entry per CDR3 protein. The sample includes over 450,000 distinct CDR3 sequences, 13% to 15% seen only once; the top ten take about 10%. CDR1 is DFQATT and CDR2 is SNEGSKA in the germline V gene (reference sequence). The CDR3 has 13 amino acids.

Specimen: blood. The chain is built from TRBV20-1 and TRBJ2-5, with D perhaps matching TRBD1 or TRBD2 (5 bases each). This TCR derives from a young woman with Graves' ophthalmopathy. Here the CDR3 DNA reads TGCAGTGCTAGACTGCCACTGGGGGAGACCCAGCACTTC. Translation gives CSARLPLGETQHF.